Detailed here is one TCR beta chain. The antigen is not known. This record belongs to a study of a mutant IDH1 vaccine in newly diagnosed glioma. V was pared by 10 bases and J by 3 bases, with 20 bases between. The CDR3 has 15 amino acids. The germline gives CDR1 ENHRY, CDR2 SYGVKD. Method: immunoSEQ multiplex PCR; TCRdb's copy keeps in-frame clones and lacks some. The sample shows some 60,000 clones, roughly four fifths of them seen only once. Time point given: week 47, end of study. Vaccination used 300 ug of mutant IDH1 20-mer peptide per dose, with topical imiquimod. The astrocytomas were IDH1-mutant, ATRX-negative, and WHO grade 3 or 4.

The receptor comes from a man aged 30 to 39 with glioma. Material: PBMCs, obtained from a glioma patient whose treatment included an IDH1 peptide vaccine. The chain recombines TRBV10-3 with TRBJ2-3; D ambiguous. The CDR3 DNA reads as TGTGCCACCGCTGGATTATATCCCGGAACAGATACGCAGTATTTT. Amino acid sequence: CATAGLYPGTDTQYF.